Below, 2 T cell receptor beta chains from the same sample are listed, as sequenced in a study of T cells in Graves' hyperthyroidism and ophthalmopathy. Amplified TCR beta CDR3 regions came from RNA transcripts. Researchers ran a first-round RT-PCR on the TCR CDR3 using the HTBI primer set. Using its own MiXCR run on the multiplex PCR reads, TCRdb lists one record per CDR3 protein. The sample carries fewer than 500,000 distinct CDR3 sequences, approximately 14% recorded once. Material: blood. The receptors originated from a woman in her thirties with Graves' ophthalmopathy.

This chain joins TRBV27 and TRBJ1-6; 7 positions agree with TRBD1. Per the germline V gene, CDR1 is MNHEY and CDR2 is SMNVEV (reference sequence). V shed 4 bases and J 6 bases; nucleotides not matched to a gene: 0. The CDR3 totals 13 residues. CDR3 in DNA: TGTGCCAGCAGTTGGGACAGTAATTCACCCCTCCACTTT. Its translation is CASSWDSNSPLHF.

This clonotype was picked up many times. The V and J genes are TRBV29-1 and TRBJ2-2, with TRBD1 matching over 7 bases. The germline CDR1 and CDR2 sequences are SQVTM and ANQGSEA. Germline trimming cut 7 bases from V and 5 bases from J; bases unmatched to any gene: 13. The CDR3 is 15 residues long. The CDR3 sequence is CSAKVEGGETGELFF. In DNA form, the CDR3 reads TGCAGCGCGAAGGTGGAAGGGGGCGAGACCGGGGAGCTGTTTTTT.